Below, 9 T cell receptor beta chains from the same sample are listed, as sequenced in a study of blood T cells in healthy people across ages. Next came a second PCR, run for about 7 to 11 cycles, which used a sample-barcoded 5' primer along with a J-beta primer mix. From the 5' RACE reads, TCRdb called clonotypes with MiXCR, one entry per CDR3 protein. Of about 970,000 distinct CDR3 sequences listed, roughly 51% are singletons. Material: blood. The receptors originated from a woman in her fifties or sixties in good health.

This clonotype was counted at least ten times. This sequence joins TRBV5-1 and TRBJ1-6, with 7 bases lining up with TRBD1. This CDR3 spans 13 amino acids. Germline V CDR1 and CDR2: SGHRS, YFSETQ. The V segment lost 4 bases and the J segment 9 bases; nucleotides outside the gene matches: 4. The CDR3 loop is CASSTGERSPLHF. CDR3 nucleotide sequence: TGCGCCAGCAGCACAGGGGAACGTTCACCCCTCCACTTT.

The chain joins TRBV7-9 to TRBJ1-2; weak D call: TRBD1 (5 bases). Trimming pared 8 bases from V and 4 bases from J, leaving 20 bases between. This CDR3 comprises 15 residues. The germline CDR1 and CDR2 sequences are SEHNR and FQNEAQ (reference sequence). In DNA, the CDR3 is TGTGCCAGCTTCCAAGGGACGCCGGTGGGCTATGGCTACACCTTC. It codes for CASFQGTPVGYGYTF.

The rearrangement uses TRBV7-9 and TRBJ1-2; D perhaps matches TRBD1 (5 bases). Trimming left V 2 bases short and J 6 bases short, with 16 bases between. From germline, CDR1 is SEHNR and CDR2 FQNEAQ (reference sequence). The CDR3 is 15 residues long. DNA for the CDR3: TGTGCCAGCAGCTTACTCGGCCGAGGAGGGGATGGCTACACCTTC. Translated: CASSLLGRGGDGYTF.

This clonotype was counted a few times. V is TRBV29-1 and J is TRBJ2-5; D uncertain. V was cut by 5 bases and J by 0 bases, with 7 bases left in between. The CDR3 consists of 12 residues. CDR1 is SQVTM and CDR2 is ANQGSEA in the germline V gene. The CDR3 region is CSVSGYQETQYF. CDR3 nucleotide sequence: TGCAGCGTTTCCGGGTACCAAGAGACCCAGTACTTC.

This clonotype was detected only a few times. The CDR3 here is CASSPSSGGKYEQYF. Written as DNA, the CDR3 is TGTGCCAGCAGCCCCTCATCTGGAGGGAAGTACGAGCAGTACTTC. The V and J genes are TRBV7-2 and TRBJ2-7; tentative D call: TRBD2 (6 bases). V gave up 5 bases and J gave up 4 bases, with 18 bases separating them. Germline lookup yields CDR1 SGHTA and CDR2 FQGNSA. The CDR3 totals 15 residues.

The J gene is TRBJ2-7, the V gene TRBV7-9; D possibly corresponds to TRBD2 (5 bases). Deletions cut 1 base from V and 3 bases from J, with 13 bases between. The germline V gene has CDR1 SEHNR and CDR2 FQNEAQ (reference sequence). The CDR3 contains 15 residues. The CDR3 reads CASSLEGSVHYEQYF. CDR3 sequence (DNA): TGTGCCAGCAGCTTAGAGGGTAGCGTGCACTACGAGCAGTACTTC.

The chain recombines TRBV28 with TRBJ1-5; possibly TRBD1 for D (6 bases). Germline V CDR1 and CDR2: MDHEN, SYDVKM. The CDR3 is 16 amino acids. V was pared by 8 bases and J by 0 bases, with 17 bases between. In nucleotides, the CDR3 is TGTGCCAGCTGGGCTTGGGGACAATATAGCAATCAGCCCCAGCATTTT. It is translated as CASWAWGQYSNQPQHF.

The chain employs TRBV7-8 and TRBJ1-6; possibly TRBD1 for D (6 bases). The V end was cut by 0 bases, the J end by 7 bases, with 13 bases between. There are 16 residues in the CDR3. CDR1 and CDR2 from the germline V gene are SGHVS and FQNEAQ. The CDR3 reads CASSLADGRGNSPLHF. The CDR3 DNA sequence: TGTGCCAGCAGCTTAGCCGACGGCAGGGGAAATTCACCCCTCCACTTT.

This clonotype was recorded a few times. This rearrangement joins TRBV29-1 to TRBJ2-5; TRBD2 might be the D (7 bases). The V gene lost 6 bases and the J gene lost 5 bases, with 19 bases spanning the gap. From germline, CDR1 is SQVTM and CDR2 ANQGSEA. This CDR3 comprises 14 residues. Here the CDR3 reads CSVDRGRGGETQYF. The CDR3 DNA follows: TGCAGCGTGGATAGGGGCAGGGGAGGGGAGACCCAGTACTTC.